This T cell receptor (beta chain) emerged from a study of T-cell reconstitution after alpha-beta-depleted transplantation in children. CDR1 SGHNT and CDR2 YENEEA come from the germline V gene. CDR3 length: 14 residues. The ends lost 6 bases at V and 5 bases at J; junction bases unmatched: 4. Preparation of the TCRbeta library was carried out with unique molecular identifiers. A single record per CDR3 protein comes from TCRdb applying MiXCR to the PCR reads. Counted here are over 150,000 distinct CDR3 sequences, approximately 7% occurring once; the ten biggest clones make up roughly 6%. This clonotype was seen repeatedly, ten times or more. Its antigen is as yet unknown. The study, taken as a whole, reports: Diversity and T-cell counts at one year after transplant derived mostly from new T cells. At day 60, the high TCRbeta diversity found in some patients originated from recipient T cells and thymic progenitors that had survived. Several hundred graft clones that had expanded were reportedly the source of alpha-beta T cells about two months after transplant.

The rearrangement uses TRBV11-3 and TRBJ2-3; 11 nucleotides match TRBD2. The TCR originated in a boy aged 2 to 10 with acute lymphoblastic leukemia, due to receive a stem cell transplant. Specimen: PBMCs, collected before TCRalphabeta/CD19-depleted stem cell transplant. The CDR3 loop is CASSPGLAVDTQYF. The CDR3 region has the DNA TGTGCCAGCAGTCCGGGACTAGCGGTAGATACGCAGTATTTT.